This T cell receptor (beta chain) is from a study of blood T cell repertoires in COVID-19. Study-level information: Donors in the United States, Italy and Spain gave samples during acute or convalescent COVID-19. In each case, the material was cDNA or gDNA derived from T cells, B-cell-depleted T cells, or PBMCs.

In the authors' methods: Quantification of nucleated cells was approximated via reference gene primer amplification. Profiling relied on immunoSEQ multiplex PCR, and the TCRdb table lists in-frame clones only, not all of them. The V and J calls and clone size come from that table; D and trimming were worked out from the DNA. The sample comprises 45,000 or so clones, 80% to 90% of which are singletons, and about 9.2% rests with the top ten. This TCR derives from a human donor in a cohort sampled during active COVID-19. Sequencing was done on a sample of peripheral blood.

Here the CDR3 reads CASSPPRGPNYGYTF. Written as DNA, the CDR3 is TGTGCCAGCAGCCCCCCTAGGGGGCCTAACTATGGCTACACCTTC. The rearrangement uses TRBV3-1 (or the pseudogene TRBV3-2) and TRBJ1-2, with 7 bases matching TRBD1. V was pared by 4 bases and J by 0 bases, with 5 bases of the junction left unmatched. The germline gives CDR1 LGHDT, CDR2 YNNKEL (reference sequence). The CDR3 covers 15 residues.